This T cell receptor (beta chain) emerged from a study of blood T cell repertoires in COVID-19. Study-level background: The United States, Italy and Spain supplied acute and convalescent COVID-19 samples. PBMCs, B-cell-depleted T cells, or T cells were the source of the cDNA or gDNA that made up the material.

The CDR3 sequence is 15 residues long. The germline V gene encodes CDR1 SGHAT and CDR2 FQNNGV. J lost 16 bases, V lost 1 base, and 9 bases had no gene match. This clone came up once. In the authors' methods: Quantification of nucleated cells was approximated via reference gene primer amplification. Data came from immunoSEQ multiplex PCR; TCRdb stores just in-frame clones and leaves some out. V and J calls plus clone size are reproduced from that table; the DNA served to infer D and trimming. The table has 310,000 or so clones, roughly 83% seen once. The source is a woman between 50 and 59 years old with acute or convalescent COVID-19. Sequencing was performed on peripheral blood. The chain recombines TRBV11-2 with TRBJ2-1, with 14 bases aligning to TRBD2. The CDR3 is CASSLVAGTSGSIFF. The CDR3, as DNA: TGTGCCAGCAGCTTAGTAGCCGGGACTAGCGGGAGCATCTTCTTC.